The rows below give T cell receptor beta chains drawn from one sample of a study of shared clonotypes between healthy human individuals. The protocol was immunoSEQ multiplex PCR, while the TCRdb copy is restricted to in-frame clones and leaves out a portion. The table has about 1 million clones, about 70% seen once. The sequencing input was memory CD4+ T cells sorted from blood. These receptor sequences come from a man in his late teens or twenties in good health. The CDR3 runs from the conserved cysteine through the conserved F or W. A D gene is named only where the DNA matches it firmly. Only part of the rows carry a size: once, few, many, or a class if the clone is expanded.

TRBJ2-3,.,TRBD2,TRBV5-1,CASSPPGGGSTDTQYF,TGCGCCAGCAGCCCGCCCGGGGGGGGTAGCACAGATACGCAGTATTTT
TRBJ2-1,.,.,TRBV5-8,CASSLQTVLGDEQFF,TGTGCCAGCAGCTTACAGACAGTCCTGGGCGATGAGCAGTTCTTC
TRBJ1-1,.,.,TRBV15,CATSRDVTGGEAFF,TGTGCCACCAGCAGAGATGTGACAGGTGGTGAAGCTTTCTTT
TRBJ1-1,.,.,TRBV4-3,CASSQDGLGTSQDWTEAFF,TGCGCCAGCAGCCAAGATGGTTTGGGGACATCCCAAGATTGGACTGAAGCTTTCTTT
TRBJ1-5,.,.,TRBV19,CASSITYREPNQPQHF,TGTGCCAGTAGTATAACGTACAGGGAACCCAATCAGCCCCAGCATTTT
TRBJ1-2,.,.,TRBV28,CASTSPTENYGYTF,TGTGCCAGCACCTCACCGACAGAGAACTATGGCTACACCTTC
TRBJ2-3,few,TRBD1,TRBV9,CASSTLQGPGQVITDTQYF,TGTGCCAGCAGCACTCTACAGGGCCCGGGACAGGTGATCACAGATACGCAGTATTTT
TRBJ1-3,.,.,TRBV10-2,CASSLSGNTIYF,TGCGCCAGCAGCCTCTCTGGAAACACCATATATTTT
TRBJ1-2,.,.,TRBV28,CASRQNYGYTF,TGTGCCAGCAGGCAAAACTATGGCTACACCTTC
TRBJ2-7,.,.,TRBV5-4,CASSLGGEFHEQYF,TGTGCCAGCAGCTTGGGGGGGGAGTTCCACGAGCAGTACTTC
TRBJ1-4,.,.,TRBV4-2,CASTQRGMLFF,TGTGCCAGCACCCAAAGGGGGATGCTGTTTTTT
TRBJ1-3,.,TRBD1,TRBV7-9,CASSPPGQGSGNTIYF,TGTGCCAGCAGCCCCCCGGGACAGGGGTCTGGAAACACCATATATTTT
TRBJ2-7,.,TRBD1,TRBV10-3,CATVSGTGYEQYF,TGTGCCACCGTTTCCGGGACAGGCTACGAGCAGTACTTC
TRBJ1-2,many,TRBD1,TRBV28,CASSLFHRGQGYGYTF,TGTGCCAGCAGTTTATTCCACAGGGGGCAGGGCTATGGCTACACCTTC
TRBJ2-4,.,.,TRBV6-5,CASSYHREAKNIQYF,TGTGCCAGCAGTTACCATCGGGAGGCCAAAAACATTCAGTACTTC
TRBJ2-2,.,.,TRBV5-1,CASSLGPPNTGELFF,TGCGCCAGCAGCTTGGGACCGCCGAACACCGGGGAGCTGTTTTTT
TRBJ2-7,.,.,TRBV6-5,CASKVEGSNEQYF,TGTGCCAGCAAAGTGGAGGGGTCCAACGAGCAGTACTTC
TRBJ2-4,.,.,TRBV18,CASSPPGLAKNIQYF,TGTGCCAGCTCACCTCCTGGCCTAGCCAAAAACATTCAGTACTTC
TRBJ1-1,.,.,TRBV6-6,CAILAVESNTEAFF,TGTGCCATCCTTGCGGTTGAGTCGAACACTGAAGCTTTCTTT
TRBJ2-1,once,TRBD1,TRBV5-6,CASSMGQDSYNEQFF,TGTGCCAGCAGCATGGGACAGGATTCGTACAATGAGCAGTTCTTC
TRBJ2-5,.,TRBD2,TRBV2,CASPARASGGGETQYF,TGTGCCAGCCCCGCGCGGGCTAGCGGGGGCGGGGAGACCCAGTACTTC
TRBJ1-4,.,TRBD1,TRBV7-2,CASSPGQGSNEKLFF,TGTGCCAGCAGCCCGGGACAGGGATCTAATGAAAAACTGTTTTTT
TRBJ2-5,.,.,TRBV14,CASSRGTLGETQYF,TGTGCCAGCAGCCGCGGGACCCTGGGGGAGACCCAGTACTTC
TRBJ2-4,.,TRBD1,TRBV30,CAWSTGGPGNIQYF,TGTGCCTGGAGCACAGGGGGCCCAGGAAACATTCAGTACTTC
TRBJ2-1,.,.,TRBV9,CASSVVGRGSYNEQFF,TGTGCCAGCAGCGTAGTTGGCCGAGGCTCCTACAATGAGCAGTTCTTC
TRBJ1-3,.,.,TRBV5-1,CASSPIPQRMAGNTIYF,TGCGCCAGCAGCCCTATCCCCCAACGAATGGCTGGAAACACCATATATTTT
TRBJ1-4,few,.,TRBV28,CASRPGPTNEKLFF,TGTGCCAGCAGGCCGGGACCTACTAATGAAAAACTGTTTTTT
TRBJ1-6,.,.,TRBV7-2,CATKLGNSPLHF,TGTGCCACAAAACTGGGGAATTCACCCCTCCACTTT
TRBJ2-7,.,.,TRBV5-1,CASSLGDKSSYEQYF,TGCGCCAGCAGCTTGGGGGACAAGAGCTCCTACGAGCAGTACTTC
TRBJ2-1,.,TRBD2,TRBV11-2,CASGRAGAGSYNEQFF,TGTGCCAGCGGAAGAGCGGGAGCCGGTTCCTACAATGAGCAGTTCTTC
TRBJ2-1,many,.,TRBV5-1,CASSSLATGSSYNEQFF,TGCGCCAGCAGCTCATTAGCGACGGGGAGCTCCTACAATGAGCAGTTCTTC
TRBJ2-2,.,.,TRBV11-2,CASRKSPQSEGELFF,TGTGCCAGCAGAAAATCCCCGCAGAGCGAGGGGGAGCTGTTTTTT